Below, 21 T cell receptor beta chains from the same sample are listed, as sequenced in a study of cytomegalovirus exposure and HLA in healthy donors. Primers: 60 Vbeta forward and 13 Jbeta reverse. Clones were read by immunoSEQ multiplex PCR, and TCRdb kept only the in-frame ones, dropping some. The profile covers around 150,000 clones, with roughly 80% appearing a single time and 3% to 3.5% taken by the ten largest. The material sequenced was PBMCs. The receptors stem from a man aged 40-49 years in good health and CMV-seronegative.

The chain joins TRBV6-6 to TRBJ1-4; 7 positions agree with TRBD1. The CDR3 totals 15 residues. Germline lookup yields CDR1 MNHNY and CDR2 SVGAGI (reference sequence). V trimming: 2 bases; J trimming: 8 bases; junction bases outside the gene matches: 8. The CDR3, as DNA: TGTGCCAGCAGTTACGCCGAGGGGGCGGGGGAAAAACTGTTTTTT. Its protein is CASSYAEGAGEKLFF.

This sequence joins TRBV30 and TRBJ2-7; the match to TRBD2 covers 10 bases. The V and J ends lost 0 bases and 1 base, in that order; junction bases with no gene match: 6. CDR3 length: 16 residues. Per the germline V gene, CDR1 is GTSNPN and CDR2 is SVGIG (reference sequence). CDR3 loop: CAWSVGLAQNSYEQYF. The CDR3 bases are TGTGCCTGGAGTGTGGGACTAGCGCAAAATTCCTACGAGCAGTACTTC.

In DNA, the CDR3 is TGCGCCAGCAGCCCGACAGGGTACTCCTACGAGCAGTACTTC. Translating gives CASSPTGYSYEQYF. The chain is built from TRBV4-3 and TRBJ2-7; 7 nucleotides agree with TRBD1. Germline CDR1 and CDR2: LGHNA and YSLEER. There are 14 residues in the CDR3. J lost 0 bases, V lost 4 bases, and 3 bases had no gene match.

The chain couples TRBV9 to TRBJ1-2; 7 positions agree with TRBD1. This CDR3 is 14 amino acids long. V shed 3 bases, J shed 8 bases, and the junction held 10 bases outside the gene matches. Germline assignment: CDR1 SGDLS and CDR2 YYNGEE. The CDR3 loop reads CASSADRRTGGYTF. The CDR3 nucleotides are TGTGCCAGCAGCGCGGACAGGCGAACGGGGGGCTACACCTTC. Using reference TRBV9 and TRBJ1-2 for the parts outside the CDR3, the full variable domain is DSGVTQTPKHLITATGQRVTLRCSPRSGDLSVYWYQQSLDQGLQFLIQYYNGEERAKGNILERFSAQQFPDLHSELNLSSLELGDSALYFCASSADRRTGGYTFGSGTRLTVV.

The V and J genes are TRBV9 and TRBJ2-1; 14 nucleotides line up with TRBD2. J lost 14 bases, V lost 0 bases, and 10 bases had no gene match. The CDR3 length is 16 residues. Germline V gene data show CDR1 as SGDLS and CDR2 as YYNGEE. The CDR3 bases are TGTGCCAGCAGCGTAGATTGGGGGACTAGCGGGAGTCGAAAGTTCTTC. This sequence encodes CASSVDWGTSGSRKFF.

The rearrangement uses TRBV7-6 and TRBJ1-2, with TRBD1 identical over 9 bases. This CDR3 is built from 17 residues. The germline CDR1 and CDR2 sequences are SGHVS and FNYEAQ. Losses at the gene ends were 5 bases for V and 6 bases for J; bases not matched to a gene: 16. The CDR3 DNA reads TGTGCCAGCAGCCCTACACCCGCGACAGGGGGTAAGGATGGCTACACCTTC. Translated: CASSPTPATGGKDGYTF.

V gene TRBV7-2 combines with J gene TRBJ2-1, with 7 bases fitting TRBD2. The V and J ends lost 5 bases and 6 bases, in that order; junction bases with no gene match: 4. The germline gives CDR1 SGHTA, CDR2 FQGNSA. This CDR3 contains 13 residues. Here the CDR3 reads CASSPPGGNEQFF. The CDR3 DNA is TGTGCCAGCAGCCCGCCGGGGGGCAATGAGCAGTTCTTC.

CDR3 in amino acids: CASSRRSSGQETQYF. The CDR3 DNA follows: TGTGCCAGCAGTCGACGGTCCAGCGGCCAAGAGACCCAGTACTTC. The chain recombines TRBV7-7 with TRBJ2-5; tentative D call: TRBD2 (5 bases). There are 15 residues in the CDR3. The V gene's germline CDR1 is SSHAT and CDR2 FNYEAQ (reference sequence). The V end was cut by 6 bases, the J end by 1 base, with 15 bases between.

V gene TRBV4-3 combines with J gene TRBJ2-3; D may be TRBD2 (5 bases). Germline V gives CDR1 LGHNA, CDR2 YSLEER. The ends were cut back, 1 base at V and 0 bases at J, with 8 bases in the middle. The CDR3 length is 15 residues. The CDR3 region has the DNA TGCGCCAGCAGCCAAGGTCGGACTAGCACAGATACGCAGTATTTT. Translating it yields CASSQGRTSTDTQYF.

The chain has TRBV7-2 and TRBJ2-7; TRBD1 aligns across 8 bases. The CDR3 length is 15 residues. Germline CDR1 reads SGHTA; CDR2 reads FQGNSA. Trimming removed 4 bases from V and 2 bases from J; junction bases left unmatched: 7. CDR3 coding DNA: TGTGCCAGCAGCTACTCAACAGGGGGGACCTACGAGCAGTACTTC. It is translated as CASSYSTGGTYEQYF.

This clone was recorded only once. V is TRBV6-6 and J is TRBJ2-7, with D unclear. From germline, CDR1 is MNHNY and CDR2 SVGAGI (reference sequence). The germline V and J ends were trimmed by 3 bases and 2 bases, with 17 bases remaining between them. This CDR3 is 16 amino acids long. CDR3 in DNA: TGTGCCAGCAGTTATTCCCACAGCCTTAAAACCTACGAGCAGTACTTC. Protein product: CASSYSHSLKTYEQYF.

Note on this clone: In the same sample, other DNA sequences code for this CDR3. The chain couples TRBV4-3 to TRBJ1-1, with 8 bases fitting TRBD1. Germline V gene sequence: CDR1 LGHNA, CDR2 YSLEER. The CDR3 totals 13 residues. V was clipped by 4 bases and J by 8 bases; unmatched bases: 6. DNA for the CDR3: TGCGCCAGCAGCCCACAGACAGGGGCGGAAGCTTTCTTT. It is translated as CASSPQTGAEAFF.

The chain is built from TRBV10-3 and TRBJ2-2, with 7 bases that match TRBD1. The CDR3 runs 15 residues. From germline, CDR1 is ENHRY and CDR2 SYGVKD. After removal of 2 bases from V and 6 bases from J, the junction contained 6 bases not matched to a gene. The CDR3 DNA reads as TGTGCCATCAGTGAGGCTCCAGGGGGATCCGGGGAGCTGTTTTTT. Amino acid sequence: CAISEAPGGSGELFF.

This clone was counted a few times. This sequence joins TRBV5-4 and TRBJ1-1, with 7 positions matching TRBD1. After removal of 3 bases from V and 5 bases from J, the junction contained 10 bases not matched to a gene. Germline CDR1 and CDR2: SGHNT and YYREEE (reference sequence). This CDR3 is 15 amino acids long. CDR3 DNA sequence: TGTGCCAGCAGCTCTGGGGCAGGGGGGCGAACTGAAGCTTTCTTT. Translated, it gives CASSSGAGGRTEAFF.

The count of this clone is one. The chain links TRBV7-2 to TRBJ2-3; TRBD1 matches 8 bases. The germline V gene encodes CDR1 SGHTA and CDR2 FQGNSA. V dropped 1 base and J dropped 10; count of bases not matched to a gene: 10. CDR3 length: 15 residues. CDR3 sequence (DNA): TGTGCCAGCAGCTTAGGGACGACAGGGGCGCGGGCGCAGTATTTT. It translates to CASSLGTTGARAQYF.

CDR3 sequence reads: CASSYRDRRTEAFF. The CDR3 DNA follows: TGTGCCAGCAGTTACCGTGACAGGCGGACTGAAGCTTTCTTT. The chain links TRBV6-6 to TRBJ1-1, with a weak D call TRBD1 (6 bases). The germline CDR1 and CDR2 sequences are MNHNY and SVGAGI (reference sequence). The V end was cut by 2 bases, the J end by 5 bases, with 12 bases between. This CDR3 comprises 14 residues.

This clone was counted between two and nine times. This chain connects TRBV13 to TRBJ1-4, with D perhaps matching TRBD1 (6 bases). Germline lookup yields CDR1 PRHDT and CDR2 FYEKMQ (reference sequence). Trimming took off 7 bases at V and 11 bases at J, with 20 bases between the two ends. CDR3 length equals 14 residues. The CDR3 sequence is CASNEGQASRKLFF. As DNA, the CDR3 is TGTGCCAGCAACGAGGGACAAGCTTCTAGGAAACTGTTTTTT.

This chain uses TRBV7-9 with TRBJ2-3; D uncertain. V lost 3 bases and J lost 0, with 10 bases in between. The CDR3 totals 15 residues. Germline CDR1 reads SEHNR; CDR2 reads FQNEAQ (reference sequence). CDR3 in amino acids: CASSFMAASTDTQYF. Here the CDR3 DNA reads TGTGCCAGCAGCTTCATGGCAGCGAGCACAGATACGCAGTATTTT.

The chain is built from TRBV11-2 and TRBJ1-1, with 8 bases identical to TRBD1. The V gene's germline CDR1 is SGHAT and CDR2 FQNNGV. Trimming removed 3 bases from V and 9 bases from J; junction bases left unmatched: 6. The CDR3 has 13 amino acids. The CDR3 DNA follows: TGTGCCAGCAGCTTGGTAGGACAGGGACAAGCTTTCTTT. Translating gives CASSLVGQGQAFF.

Here the CDR3 DNA reads TGTGCCAGCAGTGATGTGGGGGGGACCTACGAGCAGTACTTC. It encodes CASSDVGGTYEQYF. The chain recombines TRBV2 with TRBJ2-7, with 7 bases fitting TRBD2. Germline trimming cut 3 bases from V and 2 bases from J; bases unmatched to any gene: 4. The CDR3 has 14 amino acids. The germline V gene encodes CDR1 SNHLY and CDR2 FYNNEI. Filled out from reference TRBV2 and TRBJ2-7, the complete variable domain reads EPEVTQTPSHQVTQMGQEVILRCVPISNHLYFYWYRQILGQKVEFLVSFYNNEISEKSEIFDDQFSVERPDGSNFTLKIRSTKLEDSAMYFCASSDVGGTYEQYFGPGTRLTVT.

The chain carries TRBV7-2 and TRBJ1-6; D is uncertain. CDR1 is SGHTA, CDR2 FQGNSA, per germline. The CDR3 sequence is 15 residues long. V gave up 1 base and J gave up 3 bases, with 7 bases separating them. The CDR3 sequence: CASSLGRNYNSPLHF. Here the CDR3 DNA reads TGTGCCAGCAGCTTAGGCAGGAACTATAATTCACCCCTCCACTTT.